This TCR beta chain emerged from a study of early T cells in non-severe SARS-CoV-2 infection. This clonotype was seen at least ten times. MiXCR was run by TCRdb on the 5' RACE reads, yielding one entry per CDR3 protein. The sample holds approximately 9,900 distinct CDR3 sequences, about 5% seen once. Trimming took 6 bases from V and 7 from J, leaving 10 bases between them. The CDR3 is made up of 13 amino acids. The germline V gene has CDR1 MNHNY and CDR2 SVGAGI (reference sequence). The sequenced sample consisted of whole blood. The sequence derives from an adult who was a healthcare worker with PCR-confirmed SARS-CoV-2 infection or an uninfected control (not recorded which). This chain links TRBV6-6 with TRBJ1-6, with D maybe TRBD1 (6 bases). CDR3 protein: CASSLDRNSPLHF. CDR3 DNA: TGTGCCAGCAGCCTCGACAGGAATTCACCCCTCCACTTT.